This TCR beta chain was identified during a study of T cell responses to AZD1222 COVID-19 vaccine. The study's findings and limits: The study reported that nearly half of spike-specific TCRs target unmutated variant regions. In a largely white British group with more females than males, clonal diversity was possibly underestimated.

Both about-4-week and about-12-week second-dose recipients were combined. Data came from immunoSEQ multiplex PCR; TCRdb stores just in-frame clones and leaves some out. The table lists about 99,000 clones, about nine tenths of them singletons. In its sample, this clone was seen once. Its antigen is still unknown. This receptor was taken from an adult who received the AZD1222 COVID-19 vaccine. Sequencing was performed on peripheral blood, taken 28 days after the second AZD1222 dose.

The chain's CDR3 is CASSAGLAGVGNIQYF. CDR3 sequence (DNA): TGTGCCAGCAGCGCAGGACTAGCGGGAGTCGGTAACATTCAGTACTTC. This sequence joins TRBV9 and TRBJ2-4; 13 nucleotides align to TRBD2. The CDR3 consists of 16 residues. Germline V gives CDR1 SGDLS, CDR2 YYNGEE. The V segment lost 3 bases and the J segment 7 bases; nucleotides outside the gene matches: 7.